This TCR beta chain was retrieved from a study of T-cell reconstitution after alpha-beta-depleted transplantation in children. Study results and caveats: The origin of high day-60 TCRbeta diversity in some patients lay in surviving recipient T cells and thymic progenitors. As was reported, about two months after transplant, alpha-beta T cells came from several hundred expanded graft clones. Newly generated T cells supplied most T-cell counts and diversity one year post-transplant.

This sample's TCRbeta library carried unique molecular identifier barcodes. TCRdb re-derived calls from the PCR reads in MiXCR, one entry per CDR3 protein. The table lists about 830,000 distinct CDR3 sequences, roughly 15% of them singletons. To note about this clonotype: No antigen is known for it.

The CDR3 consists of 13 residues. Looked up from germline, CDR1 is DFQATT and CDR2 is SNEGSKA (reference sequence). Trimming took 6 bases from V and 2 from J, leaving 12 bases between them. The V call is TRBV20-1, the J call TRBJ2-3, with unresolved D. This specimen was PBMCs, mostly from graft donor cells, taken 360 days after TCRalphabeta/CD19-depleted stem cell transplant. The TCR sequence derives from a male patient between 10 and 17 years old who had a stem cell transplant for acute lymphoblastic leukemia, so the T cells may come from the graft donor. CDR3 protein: CSAERAYTDTQYF. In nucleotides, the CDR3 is TGCAGTGCAGAACGAGCGTACACAGATACGCAGTATTTT.